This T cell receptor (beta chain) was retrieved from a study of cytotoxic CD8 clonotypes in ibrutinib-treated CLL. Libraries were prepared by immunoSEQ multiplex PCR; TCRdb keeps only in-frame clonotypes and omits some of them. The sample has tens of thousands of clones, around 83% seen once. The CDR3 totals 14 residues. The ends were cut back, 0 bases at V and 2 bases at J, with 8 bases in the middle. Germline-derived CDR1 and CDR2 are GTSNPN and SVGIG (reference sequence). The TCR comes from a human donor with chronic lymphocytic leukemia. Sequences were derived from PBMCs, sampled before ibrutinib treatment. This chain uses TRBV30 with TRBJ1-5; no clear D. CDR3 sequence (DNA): TGTGCCTGGAGTGTGGGGTGGGGCAATCAGCCCCAGCATTTT. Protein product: CAWSVGWGNQPQHF.